This TCR beta chain was identified in a study of cytomegalovirus exposure and HLA in healthy donors. V lost 6 bases, J lost 9 bases, and 11 bases stayed unmatched. The CDR3 consists of 14 residues. Looked up from germline, CDR1 is SGHAT and CDR2 is FQNNGV. PCR amplification relied on 60 Vbeta primers (plus 13 Jbeta primers). Sequenced by immunoSEQ multiplex PCR; TCRdb stores in-frame clones only, minus some. This table has nearly 200,000 clones, 75% to 85% appearing once. The sequencing input was PBMCs. V gene TRBV11-2 combines with J gene TRBJ1-2, with 9 bases that match TRBD1. The source is a woman in her 50s in good health and CMV-seropositive. CDR3 protein: CASRPGTGLLSYTF. As DNA, the CDR3 is TGTGCCAGCAGACCCGGGACAGGGTTGTTGAGCTACACCTTC.